The 31 T cell receptor beta chains reported below all come from one sample, sequenced in a study of T cell responses to AZD1222 COVID-19 vaccine. The data were produced by immunoSEQ multiplex PCR, yet TCRdb's version contains in-frame clones alone and is incomplete. The profile shows over 110,000 clones, around 94% of them singletons. The material was peripheral blood, obtained 28 days after the second AZD1222 dose. Receptors originate from an adult who received the AZD1222 COVID-19 vaccine.

The chain uses TRBV7-9 and TRBJ1-2; 11 nucleotides match TRBD1. Germline CDR1 reads SEHNR; CDR2 reads FQNEAQ (reference sequence). CDR3 length: 15 residues. J gave up 1 base and V 4 bases, and 2 bases lay outside the gene matches. The CDR3 bases are TGTGCCAGCAGCTACGGGACAGGGGGTAACTATGGCTACACCTTC. Its translation is CASSYGTGGNYGYTF.

The V and J genes are TRBV6-6 and TRBJ1-6; 8 positions match TRBD1. Germline CDR1 reads MNHNY; CDR2 reads SVGAGI (reference sequence). V shed 5 bases and J 10 bases; nucleotides not matched to a gene: 19. This CDR3 has 18 amino acids. The CDR3 sequence: CASSPRGPDYRGDSPLHF. Written as DNA, the CDR3 is TGTGCCAGCAGTCCCAGGGGGCCGGATTACAGGGGGGACTCACCCCTCCACTTT.

The chain links TRBV7-2 to TRBJ1-1; 8 positions match TRBD1. The CDR3 is made up of 14 amino acids. With 1 base clipped from V and 5 bases from J, the junction kept 3 bases outside the gene matches. The germline CDR1 and CDR2 sequences are SGHTA and FQGNSA. The DNA for the CDR3 is TGTGCCAGCAGCTTAGGACAGGGGTCTACTGAAGCTTTCTTT. Its translation: CASSLGQGSTEAFF.

This clone was found a few times. The chain uses TRBV5-5 and TRBJ2-7; 7 bases fit TRBD1. CDR1 is SGHKS, CDR2 YYEKEE, per germline (reference sequence). V trimming: 4 bases; J trimming: 3 bases; junction bases outside the gene matches: 10. There are 15 residues in the CDR3. The CDR3 bases are TGTGCCAGCAGCGAATCCGGGACAGTCCTCTACGAGCAGTACGTC. It is translated as CASSESGTVLYEQYV.

V gene TRBV19 combines with J gene TRBJ2-1; the D gene is possibly TRBD2 (6 bases). The germline V and J ends were trimmed by 3 bases and 16 bases, with 19 bases remaining between them. The CDR3 is 13 amino acids. The V gene's germline CDR1 is LNHDA and CDR2 SQIVND (reference sequence). Here the CDR3 DNA reads TGTGCCAGTAGTATGTTCAACCGGGACTCTAAATTCTTC. Protein product: CASSMFNRDSKFF.

This sequence joins TRBV7-2 and TRBJ1-1; the D is unclear. Per germline, CDR1 SGHTA and CDR2 FQGNSA. Trimming pared 0 bases from V and 3 bases from J, leaving 5 bases between. The CDR3 contains 13 residues. CDR3 sequence: CASSLAAYTEAFF. CDR3 nucleotide sequence: TGTGCCAGCAGCTTAGCAGCTTACACTGAAGCTTTCTTT. The full variable domain, completed using reference TRBV7-2 and TRBJ1-1, is GAGVSQSPSNKVTEKGKDVELRCDPISGHTALYWYRQSLGQGLEFLIYFQGNSAPDKSGLPSDRFSAERTGGSVSTLTIQRTQQEDSAVYLCASSLAAYTEAFFGQGTRLTVV.

The rearrangement joins TRBV19 to TRBJ1-5; D possibly corresponds to TRBD1 (5 bases). Germline V gene lookup returns CDR1 LNHDA and CDR2 SQIVND (reference sequence). V dropped 6 bases and J dropped 7 bases, with 10 bases sitting between them. CDR3 length: 12 amino acids. CDR3: CASRWGDQPQHF. CDR3 DNA sequence: TGTGCCAGTAGATGGGGGGACCAGCCCCAGCATTTT.

This sequence joins TRBV23-1 and TRBJ1-2, with no clear D. TRBV23-1 has ORF status, its function being uncertain. The CDR3 runs 14 residues. V gave up 3 bases and J gave up 8 bases, with 16 bases separating them. DNA of the CDR3: TGCGCCAGCAGTCATCCCGGGCCCGGAAGGGGCTACACCTTC. Protein: CASSHPGPGRGYTF.

The chain has TRBV12-5 and TRBJ1-1; D is uncertain. V was clipped by 6 bases and J by 0 bases, with 8 bases between them. CDR3 length: 13 amino acids. Germline lookup yields CDR1 LGHNT and CDR2 FRNRAP. The CDR3 loop is CASGRPMNTEAFF. The CDR3 DNA reads as TGTGCTAGTGGACGACCCATGAACACTGAAGCTTTCTTT. The whole variable domain, filled in from reference TRBV12-5 and TRBJ1-1, reads DARVTQTPRHKVTEMGQEVTMRCQPILGHNTVFWYRQTMMQGLELLAYFRNRAPLDDSGMPKDRFSAEMPDATLATLKIQPSEPRDSAVYFCASGRPMNTEAFFGQGTRLTVV.

The rearrangement uses TRBV4-1 and TRBJ1-4; 8 bases fit TRBD1. The CDR3 has 19 residues. CDR1 is MGHRA, CDR2 YSYEKL, per germline. The ends lost 3 bases at V and 1 base at J; junction bases unmatched: 13. Here the CDR3 reads CASSHTARRQGRTNEKLFF. For the CDR3, the DNA is TGCGCCAGCAGCCACACAGCCCGGCGACAGGGGAGAACTAATGAAAAACTGTTTTTT.

The DNA for the CDR3 is TGTGCCAGTAGGTCAGGGGGCTTTTATGGCTACACCTTC. Protein product: CASRSGGFYGYTF. The chain has TRBV6-5 and TRBJ1-2; 8 bases agree with TRBD1. Trimming cost V 9 bases and J 5 bases; bases outside gene matches: 8. The CDR3 is 13 residues long. Germline CDR1 MNHEY, CDR2 SVGAGI.

The rearrangement uses TRBV19 and TRBJ1-1; TRBD1 is a possible D gene (5 bases). V lost 3 bases, J lost 0 bases, and 14 bases lay in between. Germline-derived CDR1 and CDR2 are LNHDA and SQIVND (reference sequence). This CDR3 comprises 16 residues. CDR3 nucleotide sequence: TGTGCCAGTAGTATTAGGGACGCCAACATGAACACTGAAGCTTTCTTT. Protein sequence: CASSIRDANMNTEAFF.

This clone was detected only once. CDR3 sequence reads: CASSPQGQIGYTF. Written as DNA, the CDR3 is TGTGCCAGCAGTCCCCAAGGACAAATTGGCTACACCTTC. This rearrangement joins TRBV12-3 or TRBV12-4 to TRBJ1-2; the D gene is possibly TRBD1 (5 bases). Deletions cut 5 bases from V and 7 bases from J, with 14 bases between. The CDR3 extends over 13 amino acids.

This chain uses TRBV7-2 with TRBJ2-2; D uncertain. Germline CDR1 SGHTA, CDR2 FQGNSA. Trimming cost V 3 bases and J 1 base, with 9 bases left between them. CDR3 size: 15 residues. Written as DNA, the CDR3 is TGTGCCAGCAGCTTCGTAGGCGGGAACACCGGGGAGCTGTTTTTT. Its translation is CASSFVGGNTGELFF.

The chain has TRBV9 and TRBJ1-1, with TRBD1 as a possible D gene (6 bases). The V gene's germline CDR1 is SGDLS and CDR2 YYNGEE. V was cut by 0 bases and J by 5 bases, with 14 bases left in between. This CDR3 has 15 residues. The CDR3 is CASSVGGLTGTEAFF. The CDR3 DNA follows: TGTGCCAGCAGCGTAGGGGGGCTTACGGGGACTGAAGCTTTCTTT.

The sample holds one count of this clone. The chain employs TRBV19 and TRBJ2-2; 11 bases align to TRBD1. Germline CDR1 LNHDA, CDR2 SQIVND (reference sequence). V lost 1 base, J lost 6 bases, and 4 bases stayed unmatched. The CDR3 has 16 residues. CDR3 in DNA: TGTGCCAGTAGTATAGGGGGGACAGGGGGTCCCGGGGAGCTGTTTTTT. This translates into CASSIGGTGGPGELFF.

The genes are TRBV5-1 and TRBJ1-5; the D gene is possibly TRBD1 (6 bases). The germline CDR1 and CDR2 sequences are SGHRS and YFSETQ. CDR3 length: 13 residues. Trimming stripped 4 bases from V and 7 bases from J, with 12 bases between. CDR3 protein: CASSLTGSQPQHF. The CDR3 nucleotides are TGCGCCAGCAGCCTGACAGGATCCCAGCCCCAGCATTTT. Variable domain in full (rest from reference TRBV5-1 and TRBJ1-5): KAGVTQTPRYLIKTRGQQVTLSCSPISGHRSVSWYQQTPGQGLQFLFEYFSETQRNKGNFPGRFSGRQFSNSRSEMNVSTLELGDSALYLCASSLTGSQPQHFGDGTRLSIL.

This rearrangement joins TRBV19 to TRBJ1-6; D is possibly TRBD1 (5 bases). The V gene lost 6 bases and the J gene lost 9 bases, with 21 bases spanning the gap. The CDR3 length is 16 residues. Germline V lookup: CDR1 LNHDA, CDR2 SQIVND (reference sequence). The CDR3 is CASSDNPGPTGSPLHF. The CDR3 DNA reads as TGTGCCAGTAGCGACAACCCGGGACCCACTGGTTCACCCCTCCACTTT.

The V gene is TRBV19, the J gene TRBJ1-1; D not resolved. The length of the CDR3 is 16 residues. With 3 bases removed from V and 0 bases from J, the gap between germline ends came to 14 bases. Per germline, CDR1 LNHDA and CDR2 SQIVND (reference sequence). DNA for the CDR3: TGTGCCAGTAGTATCAAGTTAGAATTTATGAACACTGAAGCTTTCTTT. Translation: CASSIKLEFMNTEAFF.

This clone has more than one count but fewer than ten. V and J are TRBV20-1 and TRBJ2-7, with 8 nucleotides matching TRBD2. Trimming removed 5 bases from V and 7 bases from J; junction bases left unmatched: 1. The germline gives CDR1 DFQATT, CDR2 SNEGSKA (reference sequence). The CDR3 runs 10 residues. The CDR3 DNA sequence: TGCAGTGCTCTAGCGGGTGAGCAGTACTTC. Translation: CSALAGEQYF.

The chain recombines TRBV5-4 with TRBJ1-1; TRBD1 might be the D (6 bases). Germline CDR1 and CDR2: SGHNT and YYREEE (reference sequence). The CDR3 runs 15 residues. Deletions cut 1 base from V and 3 bases from J, with 13 bases between. The CDR3 DNA reads as TGTGCCAGCAGCTTGCGTCAGGGGACGCACACTGAAGCTTTCTTT. As protein: CASSLRQGTHTEAFF.

This chain connects TRBV5-5 to TRBJ1-5, with 8 bases matching TRBD1. With V trimmed by 2 bases and J by 7 bases, 8 bases remained unmatched. There are 15 residues in the CDR3. Germline values: CDR1 SGHKS, CDR2 YYEKEE (reference sequence). The CDR3: CASSLRQGTIQPQHF. The CDR3 coding sequence is TGTGCCAGCAGCTTAAGACAGGGGACCATCCAGCCCCAGCATTTT.

This chain joins TRBV19 and TRBJ1-1; maybe TRBD1 (5 bases). The germline gives CDR1 LNHDA, CDR2 SQIVND (reference sequence). The CDR3 has 13 amino acids. Trimming pared 5 bases from V and 1 base from J, leaving 8 bases between. The CDR3 is CASSPQGNTEAFF. The CDR3 nucleotides read TGTGCCAGTAGTCCCCAGGGGAACACTGAAGCTTTCTTT.

The J gene is TRBJ1-1, the V gene TRBV3-1 (or the pseudogene TRBV3-2); D is perhaps TRBD1 (5 bases). Germline V gene data show CDR1 as LGHDT and CDR2 as YNNKEL (reference sequence). The CDR3 is made up of 16 amino acids. Trimming pared 1 base from V and 6 bases from J, leaving 18 bases between. CDR3 nucleotides: TGTGCCAGCAGCCAAGGTCAGGCGGGGGTATTCGCTGAAGCTTTCTTT. Protein sequence: CASSQGQAGVFAEAFF.

This sequence joins TRBV5-1 and TRBJ1-5; possible D gene TRBD1, 5 bases. V was pared by 3 bases and J by 3 bases, with 10 bases between. This CDR3 has 14 residues. Germline CDR1 and CDR2: SGHRS and YFSETQ. In DNA form, the CDR3 reads TGCGCCAGCAGCTCGGGACCGGACAATCAGCCCCAGCATTTT. Protein: CASSSGPDNQPQHF.

This sequence joins TRBV7-9 and TRBJ2-1, with TRBD1 matching 9 bases. V lost 5 bases, J lost 2 bases, and 7 bases stayed unmatched. Per germline, CDR1 SEHNR and CDR2 FQNEAQ (reference sequence). The CDR3 runs to 16 residues. The CDR3 DNA follows: TGTGCCAGCAGCGAGACCGGGACAGGGACCTACAATGAGCAGTTCTTC. Its protein is CASSETGTGTYNEQFF.

The rearrangement joins TRBV19 to TRBJ2-2; D is uncertain. From germline, CDR1 is LNHDA and CDR2 SQIVND (reference sequence). V was clipped by 2 bases and J by 2 bases, with 6 bases between them. The CDR3 length is 14 residues. DNA of the CDR3: TGTGCCAGTAGTATACAGGTTAACACCGGGGAGCTGTTTTTT. Translation gives CASSIQVNTGELFF.

The chain employs TRBV11-3 and TRBJ1-2; D not certain. Trimming removed 5 bases at V and 0 bases at J, with 13 bases between. CDR3 length: 15 residues. Germline V gene data show CDR1 as SGHNT and CDR2 as YENEEA. CDR3 sequence: CASSTLDPTNYGYTF. The CDR3, as DNA: TGTGCCAGCAGCACCCTGGACCCGACTAACTATGGCTACACCTTC.

The rearrangement links TRBV18 to TRBJ2-5, with D perhaps TRBD1 (6 bases). Germline CDR1 KGHSH, CDR2 LQKENI. CDR3 length: 15 residues. Trimming shortened V by 5 bases and J by 4 bases, and 17 bases separated the two germline ends. CDR3 protein: CASSYQGLRRETQYF. CDR3 DNA: TGTGCCAGCTCATATCAGGGGTTACGTAGAGAGACCCAGTACTTC. The variable domain in full, with the rest retrieved from reference TRBV18 and TRBJ2-5, is NAGVMQNPRHLVRRRGQEARLRCSPMKGHSHVYWYRQLPEEGLKFMVYLQKENIIDESGMPKERFSAEFPKEGPSILRIQQVVRGDSAAYFCASSYQGLRRETQYFGPGTRLLVL.

The chain uses TRBV28 and TRBJ1-5; D is possibly TRBD1 (5 bases). This CDR3 contains 13 residues. CDR1 is MDHEN and CDR2 is SYDVKM in the germline V gene. Trimming removed 6 bases at V and 4 bases at J, with 10 bases between. CDR3 region: CASSSGWNQPQHF. The CDR3, as DNA: TGTGCCAGCAGCTCAGGGTGGAATCAGCCCCAGCATTTT. Variable domain in full (rest from reference TRBV28 and TRBJ1-5): DVKVTQSSRYLVKRTGEKVFLECVQDMDHENMFWYRQDPGLGLRLIYFSYDVKMKEKGDIPEGYSVSREKKERFSLILESASTNQTSMYLCASSSGWNQPQHFGDGTRLSIL.

This chain connects TRBV6-1 to TRBJ1-5, with 8 bases aligning to TRBD1. The CDR3 sequence is 16 residues long. V was pared by 4 bases and J by 0 bases, with 5 bases of the junction left unmatched. CDR1 MNHNS and CDR2 SASEGT come from the germline V gene. The CDR3 here is CASSADRGYSNQPQHF. For the CDR3, the DNA is TGTGCCAGCAGTGCTGACAGGGGTTATAGCAATCAGCCCCAGCATTTT.